This paragraph covers one TCR beta chain sequence. Seattle's enrolled individuals joined amid active infection and were then monitored longitudinally. Per the study methods: By means of reference gene primer amplification, nucleated cell counts were estimated. Here immunoSEQ multiplex PCR was the method, and the copy in TCRdb shows in-frame clones only, minus some. That table gives V, J and clone size, and the DNA gave D and trimming. The table includes about 200,000 clones, roughly 88% detected once. CDR1 is LNHDA, CDR2 SQIVND, per germline (reference sequence). The CDR3 sequence is 15 residues long. With V trimmed by 3 bases and J by 5 bases, 8 bases remained unmatched. This sample is drawn from a study of blood T cell repertoires in COVID-19.

This chain links TRBV19 with TRBJ2-7; 9 bases map to TRBD1. The source material was peripheral blood. The clonotype comes from a man aged 45-65 years with COVID-19, enrolled during active disease. CDR3 in amino acids: CASSIPGTGRDEQYF. CDR3 sequence (DNA): TGTGCCAGTAGTATCCCCGGGACAGGGCGAGACGAGCAGTACTTC.